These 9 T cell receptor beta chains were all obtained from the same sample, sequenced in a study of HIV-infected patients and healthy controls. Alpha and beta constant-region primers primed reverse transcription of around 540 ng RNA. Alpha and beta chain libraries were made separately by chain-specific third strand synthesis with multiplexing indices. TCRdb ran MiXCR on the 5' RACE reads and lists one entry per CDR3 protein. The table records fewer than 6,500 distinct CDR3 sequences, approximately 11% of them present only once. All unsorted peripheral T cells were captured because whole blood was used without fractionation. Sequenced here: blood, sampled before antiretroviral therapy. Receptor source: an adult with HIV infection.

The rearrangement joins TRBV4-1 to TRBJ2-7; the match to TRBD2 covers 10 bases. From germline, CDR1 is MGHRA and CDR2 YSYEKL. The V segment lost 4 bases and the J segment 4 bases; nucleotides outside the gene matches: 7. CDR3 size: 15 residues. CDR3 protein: CASSRGTSAGYEQYF. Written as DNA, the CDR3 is TGCGCCAGCAGCCGAGGGACTAGCGCCGGATACGAGCAGTACTTC.

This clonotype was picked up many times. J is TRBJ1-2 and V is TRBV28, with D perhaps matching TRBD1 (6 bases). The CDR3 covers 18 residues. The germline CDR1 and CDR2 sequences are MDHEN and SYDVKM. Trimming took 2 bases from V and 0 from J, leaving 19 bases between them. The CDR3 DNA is TGTGCCAGCAGTTTACTTCATAGGACAGTACCTTCTAACTATGGCTACACCTTC. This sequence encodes CASSLLHRTVPSNYGYTF.

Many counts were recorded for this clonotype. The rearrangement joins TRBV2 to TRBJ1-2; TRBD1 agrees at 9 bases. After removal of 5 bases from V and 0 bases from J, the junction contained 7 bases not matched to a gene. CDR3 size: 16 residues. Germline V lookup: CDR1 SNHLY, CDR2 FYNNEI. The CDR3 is CASSLDRGAANYGYTF. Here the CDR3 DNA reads TGTGCCAGCAGTCTGGACAGGGGAGCAGCTAACTATGGCTACACCTTC.

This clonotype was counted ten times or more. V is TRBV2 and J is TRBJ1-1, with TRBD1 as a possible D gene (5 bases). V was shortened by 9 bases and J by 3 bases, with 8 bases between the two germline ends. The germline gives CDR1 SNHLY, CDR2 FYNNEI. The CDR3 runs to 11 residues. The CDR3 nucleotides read TGTGCCAGTGCAGGGTACACTGAAGCTTTCTTT. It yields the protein CASAGYTEAFF. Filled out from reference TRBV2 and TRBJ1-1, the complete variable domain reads EPEVTQTPSHQVTQMGQEVILRCVPISNHLYFYWYRQILGQKVEFLVSFYNNEISEKSEIFDDQFSVERPDGSNFTLKIRSTKLEDSAMYFCASAGYTEAFFGQGTRLTVV.

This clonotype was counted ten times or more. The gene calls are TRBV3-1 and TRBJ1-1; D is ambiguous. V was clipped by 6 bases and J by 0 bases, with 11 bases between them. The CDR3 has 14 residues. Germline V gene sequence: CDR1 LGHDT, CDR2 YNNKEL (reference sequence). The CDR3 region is CASRTGLMNTEAFF. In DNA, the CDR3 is TGTGCCAGCAGAACTGGCCTAATGAACACTGAAGCTTTCTTT.

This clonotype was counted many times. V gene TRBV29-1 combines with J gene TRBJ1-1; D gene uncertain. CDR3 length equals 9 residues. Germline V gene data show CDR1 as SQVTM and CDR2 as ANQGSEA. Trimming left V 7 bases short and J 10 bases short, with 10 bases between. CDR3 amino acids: CSDAPGAFF. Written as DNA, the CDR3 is TGCAGCGACGCCCCAGGAGCTTTCTTT.

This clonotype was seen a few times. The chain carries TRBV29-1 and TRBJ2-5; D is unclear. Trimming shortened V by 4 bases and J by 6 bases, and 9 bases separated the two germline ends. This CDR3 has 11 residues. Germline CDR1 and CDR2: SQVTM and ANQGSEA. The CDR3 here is CSVALRKTQYF. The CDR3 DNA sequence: TGCAGCGTTGCCCTTAGAAAGACCCAGTACTTC.

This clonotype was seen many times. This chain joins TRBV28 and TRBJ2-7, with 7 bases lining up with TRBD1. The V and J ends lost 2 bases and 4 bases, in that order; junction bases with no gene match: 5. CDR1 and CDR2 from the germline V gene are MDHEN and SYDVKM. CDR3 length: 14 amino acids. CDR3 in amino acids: CASSLVGGAYEQYF. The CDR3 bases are TGTGCCAGCAGTTTAGTAGGGGGCGCTTACGAGCAGTACTTC.

CDR3 bases: TGTGCCAGCAGTTTAAATTGGGACAAGCCTCTAGCCAAAAACATTCAGTACTTC. It yields the protein CASSLNWDKPLAKNIQYF. The J gene is TRBJ2-4, the V gene TRBV28; tentative D call: TRBD1 (6 bases). The CDR3 consists of 18 residues. Trimming pared 2 bases from V and 0 bases from J, leaving 17 bases between. Germline CDR1 is MDHEN and CDR2 is SYDVKM. Full variable domain (remainder filled in from reference TRBV28 and TRBJ2-4): DVKVTQSSRYLVKRTGEKVFLECVQDMDHENMFWYRQDPGLGLRLIYFSYDVKMKEKGDIPEGYSVSREKKERFSLILESASTNQTSMYLCASSLNWDKPLAKNIQYFGAGTRLSVL.